The sequence of this T cell receptor (beta chain) was determined in a study of T cells in Graves' hyperthyroidism and ophthalmopathy. Investigators excluded patients with uncontrolled infection, other autoimmune disease, pregnancy or lactation. The source material, RNA transcripts, was used to amplify TCR beta CDR3 regions. First-round RT-PCR targeting the TCR CDR3 was performed with the HTBI primer set. Each CDR3 protein is one row after TCRdb ran MiXCR on the multiplex PCR reads. Of just over 550,000 distinct CDR3 sequences listed, about 45% were seen once; the top ten hold roughly 8.2%. Between the trimmed V and J ends, which lost 5 bases and 13 bases, there was a span of 23 bases. Per germline, CDR1 SNHLY and CDR2 FYNNEI. The CDR3 contains 15 residues.

This chain joins TRBV2 and TRBJ1-4; maybe TRBD1 (6 bases). The specimen was peripheral blood or thyroid tissue (not recorded which). The receptor's source is a woman between 18 and 29 years old with Graves' hyperthyroidism. CDR3 nucleotide sequence: TGTGCCAGCAGTTACCAACTTGGAGGGGGGGACGTACTGTTTTTT. Protein product: CASSYQLGGGDVLFF.